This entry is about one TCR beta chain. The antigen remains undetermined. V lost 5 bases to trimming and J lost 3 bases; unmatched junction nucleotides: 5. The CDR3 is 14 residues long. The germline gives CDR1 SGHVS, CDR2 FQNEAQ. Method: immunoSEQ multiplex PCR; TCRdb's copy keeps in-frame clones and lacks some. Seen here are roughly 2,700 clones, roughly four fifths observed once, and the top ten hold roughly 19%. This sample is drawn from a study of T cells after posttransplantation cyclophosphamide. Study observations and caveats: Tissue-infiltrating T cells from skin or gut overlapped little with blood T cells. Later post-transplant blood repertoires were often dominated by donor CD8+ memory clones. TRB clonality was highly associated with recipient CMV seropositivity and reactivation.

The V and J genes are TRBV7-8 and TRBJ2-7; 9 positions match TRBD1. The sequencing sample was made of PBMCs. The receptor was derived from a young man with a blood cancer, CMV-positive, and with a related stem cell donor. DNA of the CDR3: TGTGCCAGCAGCAAATGGACAGGGGACTACGAGCAGTACTTC. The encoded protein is CASSKWTGDYEQYF.